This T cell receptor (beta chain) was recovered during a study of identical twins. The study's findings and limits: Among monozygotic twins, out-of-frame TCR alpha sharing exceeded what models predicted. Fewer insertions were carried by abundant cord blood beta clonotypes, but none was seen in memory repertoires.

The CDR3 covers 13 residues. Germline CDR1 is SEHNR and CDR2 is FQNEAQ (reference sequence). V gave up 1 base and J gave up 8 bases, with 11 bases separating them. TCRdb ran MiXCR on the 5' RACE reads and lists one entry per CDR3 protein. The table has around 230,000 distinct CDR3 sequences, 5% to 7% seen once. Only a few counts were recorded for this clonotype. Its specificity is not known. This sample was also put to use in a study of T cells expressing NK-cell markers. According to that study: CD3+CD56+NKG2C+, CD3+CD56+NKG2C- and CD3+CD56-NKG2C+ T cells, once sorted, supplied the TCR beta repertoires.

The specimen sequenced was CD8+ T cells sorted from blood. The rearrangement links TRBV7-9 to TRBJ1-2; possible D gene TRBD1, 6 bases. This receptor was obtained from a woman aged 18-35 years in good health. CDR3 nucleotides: TGTGCCAGCAGCTTAGACAGGGAGGGCGGCTACACCTTC. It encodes CASSLDREGGYTF.